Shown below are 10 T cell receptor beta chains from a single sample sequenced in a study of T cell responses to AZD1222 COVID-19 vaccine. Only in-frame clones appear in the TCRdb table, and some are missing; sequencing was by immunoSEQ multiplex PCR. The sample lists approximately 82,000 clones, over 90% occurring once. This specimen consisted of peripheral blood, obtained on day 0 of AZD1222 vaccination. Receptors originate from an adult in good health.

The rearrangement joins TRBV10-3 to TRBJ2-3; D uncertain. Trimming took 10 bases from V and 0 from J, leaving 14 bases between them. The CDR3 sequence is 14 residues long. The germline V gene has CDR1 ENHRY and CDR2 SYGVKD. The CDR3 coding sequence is TGTGCCACCCGGACCCCGATTAGCACAGATACGCAGTATTTT. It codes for CATRTPISTDTQYF.

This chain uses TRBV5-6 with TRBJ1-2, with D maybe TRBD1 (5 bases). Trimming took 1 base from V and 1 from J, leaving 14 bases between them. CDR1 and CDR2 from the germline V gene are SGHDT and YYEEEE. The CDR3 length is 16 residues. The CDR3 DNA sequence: TGTGCCAGCAGCTTGCTCAGGGCAAGAATTAACTATGGCTACACCTTC. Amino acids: CASSLLRARINYGYTF.

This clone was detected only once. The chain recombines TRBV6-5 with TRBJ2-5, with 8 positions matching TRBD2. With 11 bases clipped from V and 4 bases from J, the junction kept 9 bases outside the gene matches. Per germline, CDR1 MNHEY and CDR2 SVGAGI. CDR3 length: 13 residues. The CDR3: CASWRGAGETQYF. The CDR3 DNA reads TGTGCCTCGTGGCGGGGGGCAGGAGAGACCCAGTACTTC.

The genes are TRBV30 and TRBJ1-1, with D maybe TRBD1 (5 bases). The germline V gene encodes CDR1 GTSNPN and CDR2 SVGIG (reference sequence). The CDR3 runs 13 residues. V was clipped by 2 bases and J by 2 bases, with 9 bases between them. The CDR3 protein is CAWSKRGNTEAFF. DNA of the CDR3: TGTGCCTGGAGTAAAAGGGGCAACACTGAAGCTTTCTTT.

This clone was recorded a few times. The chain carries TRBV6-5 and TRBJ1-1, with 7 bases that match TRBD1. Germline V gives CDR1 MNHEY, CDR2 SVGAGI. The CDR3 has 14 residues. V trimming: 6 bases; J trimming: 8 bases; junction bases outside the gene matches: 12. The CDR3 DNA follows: TGTGCCAGCAGCTACCCGGGACAGAGTAAAGAAGCTTTCTTT. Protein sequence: CASSYPGQSKEAFF.

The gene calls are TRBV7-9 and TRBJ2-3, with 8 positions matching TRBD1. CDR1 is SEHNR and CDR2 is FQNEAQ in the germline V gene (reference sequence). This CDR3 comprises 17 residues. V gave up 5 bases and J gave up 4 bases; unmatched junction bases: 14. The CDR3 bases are TGTGCCAGCAGCCGGGGACAGGAGGGGATAGAGGCAGATACGCAGTATTTT. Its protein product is CASSRGQEGIEADTQYF.

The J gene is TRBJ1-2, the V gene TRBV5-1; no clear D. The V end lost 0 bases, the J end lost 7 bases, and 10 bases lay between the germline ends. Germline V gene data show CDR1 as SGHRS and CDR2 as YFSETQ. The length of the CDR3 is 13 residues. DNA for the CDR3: TGCGCCAGCAGCTTGGAAGCGGGATCTGGCTACACCTTC. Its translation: CASSLEAGSGYTF.

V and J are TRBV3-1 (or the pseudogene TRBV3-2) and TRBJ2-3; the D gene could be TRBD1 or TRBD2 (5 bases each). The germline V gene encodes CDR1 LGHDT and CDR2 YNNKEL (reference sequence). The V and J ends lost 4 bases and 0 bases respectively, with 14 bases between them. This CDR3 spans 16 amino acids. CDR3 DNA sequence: TGTGCCAGCAGCCCCACTAGGGGATCTAGCACAGATACGCAGTATTTT. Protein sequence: CASSPTRGSSTDTQYF.

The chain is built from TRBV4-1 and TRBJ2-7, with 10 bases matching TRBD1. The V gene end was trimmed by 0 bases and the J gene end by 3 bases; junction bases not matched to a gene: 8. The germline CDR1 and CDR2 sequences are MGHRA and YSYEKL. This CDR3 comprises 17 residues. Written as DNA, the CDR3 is TGCGCCAGCAGCCAAGATACATCCGGGACAGGGGACTACGAGCAGTACTTC. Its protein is CASSQDTSGTGDYEQYF.

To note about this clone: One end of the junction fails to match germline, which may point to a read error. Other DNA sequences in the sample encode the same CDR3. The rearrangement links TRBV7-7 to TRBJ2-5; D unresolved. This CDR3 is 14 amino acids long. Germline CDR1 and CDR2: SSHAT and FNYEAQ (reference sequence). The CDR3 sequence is CASSLAGFQETQYF. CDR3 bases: TGTGCTAGCAGCTTAGCTGGCTTCCAAGAGACCCAGTACTTC.